These 14 T cell receptor beta chains share one sample of origin, sequenced in a study of cytomegalovirus exposure and HLA in healthy donors. TCRdb's copy holds only in-frame clones and misses some; the assay was immunoSEQ multiplex PCR. The sample records 65,000 to 75,000 clones, roughly 94% being singletons. Sequences were obtained from PBMCs. The receptors were sampled from a woman younger than 35 in good health and CMV-seropositive.

V is TRBV7-9 and J is TRBJ1-4, with TRBD1 as a possible D gene (5 bases). Germline V gene sequence: CDR1 SEHNR, CDR2 FQNEAQ (reference sequence). There are 18 residues in the CDR3. V gave up 7 bases and J gave up 5 bases, with 26 bases separating them. The CDR3 DNA sequence: TGTGCCAGCACCCAGCCACTCGACGTAGCAGGGTCGAATGAAAAACTGTTTTTT. This gives the protein CASTQPLDVAGSNEKLFF.

V usage is TRBV18 and J usage is TRBJ2-7, with 7 bases identical to TRBD1. Germline CDR1 is KGHSH and CDR2 is LQKENI. V shed 5 bases, J shed 2 bases, and the junction held 3 bases outside the gene matches. This CDR3 contains 13 residues. The CDR3 region is CASSDGTAYEQYF. Here the CDR3 DNA reads TGTGCCAGCTCAGACGGGACAGCCTACGAGCAGTACTTC.

V usage is TRBV15 and J usage is TRBJ2-7; the D gene is possibly TRBD2 (5 bases). V lost 0 bases and J 6 bases, leaving 12 bases between the germline ends. CDR3 length equals 14 residues. Germline values: CDR1 LNHNV, CDR2 YYDKDF (reference sequence). In DNA, the CDR3 is TGTGCCACCAGCAGAGATGGGAGAGAATCCGAGCAGTACTTC. It translates to CATSRDGRESEQYF.

The rearrangement joins TRBV10-3 to TRBJ1-4; tentatively, D is TRBD1 (5 bases). Germline V gene lookup returns CDR1 ENHRY and CDR2 SYGVKD. V gave up 0 bases and J gave up 8 bases, with 19 bases separating them. The CDR3 is made up of 17 amino acids. CDR3 coding DNA: TGTGCCATCAGTGAGTCGATGTTTGGAGGGGAGGGAGAAAAACTGTTTTTT. Its protein is CAISESMFGGEGEKLFF.

The chain uses TRBV15 and TRBJ1-6; D possibly corresponds to TRBD1 (6 bases). Germline V lookup: CDR1 LNHNV, CDR2 YYDKDF (reference sequence). The germline V and J ends were trimmed by 1 base and 7 bases, with 8 bases remaining between them. The CDR3 is 14 residues long. The CDR3 nucleotides read TGTGCCACCAGCAGAGTACAGGGAAATTCACCCCTCCACTTT. It encodes CATSRVQGNSPLHF.

This chain uses TRBV19 with TRBJ1-1; a possible D gene is TRBD1 (6 bases). The CDR3 is made up of 14 amino acids. With 7 bases removed from V and 3 bases from J, the gap between germline ends came to 15 bases. The germline CDR1 and CDR2 sequences are LNHDA and SQIVND (reference sequence). The CDR3: CASTPETGYTEAFF. The CDR3 coding sequence is TGTGCCAGTACTCCTGAGACAGGTTACACTGAAGCTTTCTTT.

The chain employs TRBV18 and TRBJ2-1; 12 bases are a match to TRBD2. Trimming at V came to 3 bases and at J to 0 bases, leaving 0 bases not matched to a gene. Germline assignment: CDR1 KGHSH and CDR2 LQKENI. The CDR3 runs to 16 residues. CDR3 in amino acids: CASSPGLAGSYNEQFF. DNA of the CDR3: TGTGCCAGCTCACCGGGACTAGCGGGCTCCTACAATGAGCAGTTCTTC. Based on the CDR3 plus reference TRBV18 and TRBJ2-1, the full variable domain is NAGVMQNPRHLVRRRGQEARLRCSPMKGHSHVYWYRQLPEEGLKFMVYLQKENIIDESGMPKERFSAEFPKEGPSILRIQQVVRGDSAAYFCASSPGLAGSYNEQFFGPGTRLTVL.

V is TRBV27 and J is TRBJ2-1, with a weak D call TRBD1 (5 bases). Per germline, CDR1 MNHEY and CDR2 SMNVEV (reference sequence). Trimming pared 2 bases from V and 7 bases from J, leaving 12 bases between. CDR3 length: 14 amino acids. The CDR3 sequence: CASSLIEAGNEQFF. The CDR3 DNA follows: TGTGCCAGCAGTTTAATCGAAGCAGGGAATGAGCAGTTCTTC.

The chain combines TRBV7-6 with TRBJ1-4; D gene ambiguous. V lost 2 bases, J lost 7 bases, and 14 bases lay in between. This CDR3 has 15 residues. Germline CDR1 and CDR2: SGHVS and FNYEAQ. For the CDR3, the DNA is TGTGCCAGCAGCTTACTCGTAGGGAGCAGTGAAAAACTGTTTTTT. As protein: CASSLLVGSSEKLFF.

This clone occurred once. V is TRBV5-1 and J is TRBJ1-3; D gene ambiguous. Germline CDR1 is SGHRS and CDR2 is YFSETQ. This CDR3 comprises 18 residues. Trimming cost V 4 bases and J 0 bases, with 20 bases left between them. CDR3 DNA sequence: TGCGCCAGCAGCCGGACGCCCCCAGCGACTAACTCTGGAAACACCATATATTTT. Amino acids: CASSRTPPATNSGNTIYF.

This chain joins TRBV7-9 and TRBJ1-2; D might be TRBD1 (5 bases). Trimming removed 4 bases from V and 2 bases from J, with 8 bases in between. Germline V gives CDR1 SEHNR, CDR2 FQNEAQ (reference sequence). The CDR3 spans 13 residues. The CDR3 DNA follows: TGTGCCAGCAGCTGGGAGGGGAACTATGGCTACACCTTC. This sequence encodes CASSWEGNYGYTF.

The J gene is TRBJ1-5, the V gene TRBV15, with TRBD1 matching 9 bases. CDR1 and CDR2 (germline): LNHNV, YYDKDF (reference sequence). The J segment lost 2 bases and the V segment lost 1 base, leaving 12 bases of the junction unmatched. The CDR3 covers 19 residues. In DNA form, the CDR3 reads TGTGCCACCAGCAGAGGAGATCGACAGGGGGTAGTTCGCAATCAGCCCCAGCATTTT. This codes for CATSRGDRQGVVRNQPQHF.

The CDR3 loop reads CASSGRFRERSTGELFF. The CDR3 DNA reads TGTGCCAGCAGCGGCAGGTTCCGCGAACGAAGCACCGGGGAGCTGTTTTTT. This chain joins TRBV7-9 and TRBJ2-2; D not certain. Germline V gene data show CDR1 as SEHNR and CDR2 as FQNEAQ (reference sequence). Trimming removed 5 bases at V and 4 bases at J, with 20 bases between. CDR3 length: 17 amino acids.

The rearrangement links TRBV6-5 to TRBJ1-2; 7 bases map to TRBD1. The germline gives CDR1 MNHEY, CDR2 SVGAGI. After removal of 7 bases from V and 4 bases from J, the junction contained 9 bases not matched to a gene. There are 14 residues in the CDR3. The CDR3 region has the DNA TGTGCCAGCAACTTCGACAGGGCTGCCTATGGCTACACCTTC. Amino acid sequence: CASNFDRAAYGYTF.